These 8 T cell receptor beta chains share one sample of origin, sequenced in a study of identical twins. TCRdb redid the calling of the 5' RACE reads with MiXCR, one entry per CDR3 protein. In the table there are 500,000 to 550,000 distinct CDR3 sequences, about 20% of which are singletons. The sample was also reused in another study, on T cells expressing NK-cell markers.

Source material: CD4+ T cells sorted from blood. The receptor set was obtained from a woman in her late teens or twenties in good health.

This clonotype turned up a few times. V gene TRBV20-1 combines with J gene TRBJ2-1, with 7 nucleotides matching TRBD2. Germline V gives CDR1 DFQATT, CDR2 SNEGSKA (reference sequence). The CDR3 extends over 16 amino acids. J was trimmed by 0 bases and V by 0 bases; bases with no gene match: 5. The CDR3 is CSARDPSGSSYNEQFF. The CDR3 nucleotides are TGCAGTGCTAGAGATCCTAGCGGTAGCTCCTACAATGAGCAGTTCTTC.

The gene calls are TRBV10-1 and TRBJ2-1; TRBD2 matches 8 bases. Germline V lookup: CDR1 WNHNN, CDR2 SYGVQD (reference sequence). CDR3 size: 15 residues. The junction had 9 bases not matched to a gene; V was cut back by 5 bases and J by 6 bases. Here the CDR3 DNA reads TGCGCCAGCAGTTCAAGCGGGAGCCCCAGCAATGAGCAGTTCTTC. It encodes CASSSSGSPSNEQFF.

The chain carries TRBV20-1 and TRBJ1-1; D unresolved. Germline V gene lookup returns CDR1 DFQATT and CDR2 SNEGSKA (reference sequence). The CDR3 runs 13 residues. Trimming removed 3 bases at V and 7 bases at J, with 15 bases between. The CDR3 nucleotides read TGCAGTGCTAGTGAAGGGTTGTTTGATGAAGCTTTCTTT. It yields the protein CSASEGLFDEAFF.

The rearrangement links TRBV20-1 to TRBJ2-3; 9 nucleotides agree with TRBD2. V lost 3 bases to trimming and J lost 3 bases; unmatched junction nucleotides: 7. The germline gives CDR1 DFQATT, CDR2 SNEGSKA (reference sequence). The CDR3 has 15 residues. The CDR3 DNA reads TGCAGTGCTAGCTCGGCGGGGGGGCATACAGATACGCAGTATTTT. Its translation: CSASSAGGHTDTQYF.

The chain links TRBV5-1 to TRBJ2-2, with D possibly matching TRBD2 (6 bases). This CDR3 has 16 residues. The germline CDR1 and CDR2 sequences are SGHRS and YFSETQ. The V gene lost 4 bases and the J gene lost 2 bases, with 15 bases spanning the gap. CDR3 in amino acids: CASSPDGTSNTGELFF. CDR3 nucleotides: TGCGCCAGCAGCCCCGACGGGACTTCAAACACCGGGGAGCTGTTTTTT.

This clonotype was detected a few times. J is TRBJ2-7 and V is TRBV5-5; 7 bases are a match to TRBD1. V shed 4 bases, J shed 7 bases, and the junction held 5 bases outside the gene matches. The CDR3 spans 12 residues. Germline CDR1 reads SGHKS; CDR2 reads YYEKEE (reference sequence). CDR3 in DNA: TGTGCCAGCAGCCCACAGGGGTTTGAGCAGTACTTC. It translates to CASSPQGFEQYF.

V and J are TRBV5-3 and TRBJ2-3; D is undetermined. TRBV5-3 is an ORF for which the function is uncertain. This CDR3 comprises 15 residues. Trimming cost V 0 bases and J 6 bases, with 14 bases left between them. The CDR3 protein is CARSLARQPSDTQYF. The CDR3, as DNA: TGTGCCAGAAGCTTGGCACGGCAGCCTTCGGATACGCAGTATTTT.

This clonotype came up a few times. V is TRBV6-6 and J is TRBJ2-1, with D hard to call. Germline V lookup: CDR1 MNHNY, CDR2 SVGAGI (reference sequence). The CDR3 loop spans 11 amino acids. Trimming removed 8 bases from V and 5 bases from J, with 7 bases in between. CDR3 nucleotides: TGTGCCAGCGGATTCAACAATGAGCAGTTCTTC. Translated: CASGFNNEQFF.